These 27 T cell receptor beta chains originate from one sample sequenced in a study of blood T cell repertoires in COVID-19. Repertoires were generated with immunoSEQ multiplex PCR, while TCRdb's copy carries only in-frame clones and drops some. The repertoire includes roughly 340,000 clones, around 92% of them detected once, and around 3% sits in the top ten. Source material: peripheral blood. The receptor source for this set is a woman between 25 and 40 years old with COVID-19, enrolled during active disease.

The V and J genes are TRBV7-9 and TRBJ1-2; maybe TRBD1 (5 bases). This CDR3 is built from 17 residues. CDR1 and CDR2 (germline): SEHNR, FQNEAQ (reference sequence). V was cut by 2 bases and J by 1 base, with 17 bases left in between. CDR3 sequence reads: CASSLLAGRKFNYGYTF. CDR3 DNA: TGTGCCAGCAGCTTATTGGCAGGGCGCAAGTTTAACTATGGCTACACCTTC. The full variable domain, completed using reference TRBV7-9 and TRBJ1-2, is DTGVSQNPRHKITKRGQNVTFRCDPISEHNRLYWYRQTLGQGPEFLTYFQNEAQLEKSRLLSDRFSAERPKGSFSTLEIQRTEQGDSAMYLCASSLLAGRKFNYGYTFGSGTRLTVV.

This chain joins TRBV6-2 or TRBV6-3 and TRBJ2-6, with D possibly being TRBD2 (6 bases). Germline CDR1 and CDR2: MNHEY and SVGEGT. The CDR3 is 16 amino acids. The germline V and J ends were trimmed by 3 bases and 2 bases, with 11 bases remaining between them. The CDR3: CASSYNCGTGANVLTF. The CDR3 DNA follows: TGTGCCAGCAGTTATAATTGCGGGACTGGGGCCAACGTCCTGACTTTC.

V gene TRBV4-1 combines with J gene TRBJ1-4, with 7 bases lining up with TRBD1. The CDR3 totals 17 residues. The trim removed 3 bases at V and 0 bases at J, leaving 7 bases unmatched. The germline gives CDR1 MGHRA, CDR2 YSYEKL. CDR3: CASSQSRQGSTNEKLFF. The CDR3 region has the DNA TGCGCCAGCAGCCAGTCTAGACAGGGCTCAACTAATGAAAAACTGTTTTTT.

This clone has only one observation. The chain recombines TRBV10-3 with TRBJ1-6, with 7 bases matching TRBD1. The germline V gene has CDR1 ENHRY and CDR2 SYGVKD. The CDR3 runs 14 residues. The junction had 3 bases not matched to a gene; V was cut back by 6 bases and J by 4 bases. The CDR3 is CAISEGQYNSPLHF. The CDR3 DNA sequence: TGTGCCATCAGCGAGGGACAGTATAATTCACCCCTCCACTTT.

The rearrangement joins TRBV7-2 to TRBJ2-2; 9 nucleotides agree with TRBD2. The CDR3 is 17 residues long. Germline assignment: CDR1 SGHTA and CDR2 FQGNSA. With V trimmed by 7 bases and J by 5 bases, 14 bases remained unmatched. CDR3 sequence: CASTPGGAGGVTGELFF. The CDR3 DNA reads TGTGCCAGCACCCCAGGCGGAGCGGGAGGAGTAACCGGGGAGCTGTTTTTT.

This rearrangement joins TRBV7-2 to TRBJ1-5; 8 positions agree with TRBD1. With 2 bases clipped from V and 3 bases from J, the junction kept 3 bases outside the gene matches. The CDR3 consists of 15 residues. The germline CDR1 and CDR2 sequences are SGHTA and FQGNSA. The DNA of the CDR3 is TGTGCCAGCAGCTTACGACAGGGGCACAATCAGCCCCAGCATTTT. Its translation: CASSLRQGHNQPQHF.

This clone occurred a few times. The chain uses TRBV5-1 and TRBJ2-5, with a possible D match to TRBD2 (6 bases). This CDR3 contains 14 residues. Germline CDR1 and CDR2: SGHRS and YFSETQ. V was pared by 1 base and J by 2 bases, with 9 bases between. The CDR3 DNA reads as TGCGCCAGCAGCTTGAGGGGAGGACAAGAGACCCAGTACTTC. Its translation: CASSLRGGQETQYF.

This chain links TRBV6-1 with TRBJ2-5; 11 nucleotides line up with TRBD2. This CDR3 region has 16 residues. Trimming cost V 3 bases and J 0 bases; bases outside gene matches: 3. The germline V gene has CDR1 MNHNS and CDR2 SASEGT. The CDR3 region is CASSELAGGNQETQYF. The CDR3 DNA follows: TGTGCCAGCAGTGAGTTAGCGGGAGGGAACCAAGAGACCCAGTACTTC.

V usage is TRBV7-9 and J usage is TRBJ1-1, with D possibly TRBD1 on 6 matching bases. The CDR3 is 13 amino acids. V lost 5 bases to trimming and J lost 8 bases, with 15 bases between them. Germline CDR1 is SEHNR and CDR2 is FQNEAQ (reference sequence). The CDR3, as DNA: TGTGCCAGCAGCCCCAACAGGGACGGGGAAGCTTTCTTT. This encodes CASSPNRDGEAFF.

This chain joins TRBV9 and TRBJ1-1, with 8 bases aligning to TRBD1. V trimming: 3 bases; J trimming: 6 bases; junction bases outside the gene matches: 10. Germline loops: CDR1 SGDLS, CDR2 YYNGEE. CDR3 length equals 15 residues. CDR3 in DNA: TGTGCCAGCAGCGCAAGGACAGGGTCCGGGCCTGAAGCTTTCTTT. It translates to CASSARTGSGPEAFF.

This clone has only one observation. The chain has TRBV6-2 or TRBV6-3 and TRBJ1-1; 8 bases are a match to TRBD1. Germline V gives CDR1 MNHEY, CDR2 SVGEGT. Trimming removed 6 bases from V and 0 bases from J; junction bases left unmatched: 15. CDR3 length: 18 amino acids. The CDR3 DNA reads TGTGCCAGCAGCCTCCCCGTAATTACAGGGGGGGTGAACACTGAAGCTTTCTTT. This translates into CASSLPVITGGVNTEAFF.

CDR3 bases: TGTGCCAGCAGCCTGGACCCGGCGAACACCGGGGAGCTGTTTTTT. Encoded protein: CASSLDPANTGELFF. This rearrangement joins TRBV5-5 to TRBJ2-2; D ambiguous. The CDR3 contains 15 residues. CDR1 and CDR2 (germline): SGHKS, YYEKEE (reference sequence). V was cut by 4 bases and J by 0 bases, with 10 bases left in between.

J is TRBJ2-3 and V is TRBV7-6; 9 nucleotides align to TRBD2. Germline CDR1 and CDR2: SGHVS and FNYEAQ. J lost 3 bases, V lost 5 bases, and 12 bases had no gene match. The CDR3 is 17 residues long. CDR3 protein: CASSRGLAGGPTDTQYF. Written as DNA, the CDR3 is TGTGCCAGCAGCCGAGGCCTGGCGGGAGGGCCAACAGATACGCAGTATTTT. Variable domain in full (rest from reference TRBV7-6 and TRBJ2-3): GAGVSQSPRYKVTKRGQDVALRCDPISGHVSLYWYRQALGQGPEFLTYFNYEAQQDKSGLPNDRFSAERPEGSISTLTIQRTEQRDSAMYRCASSRGLAGGPTDTQYFGPGTRLTVL.

The chain recombines TRBV10-3 with TRBJ2-1; D is unresolved. CDR1 ENHRY and CDR2 SYGVKD come from the germline V gene. The CDR3 has 15 residues. Trimming took off 2 bases at V and 5 bases at J, with 13 bases between the two ends. The CDR3 sequence is CAISEPVAGDNEQFF. CDR3 sequence (DNA): TGTGCCATCAGTGAGCCTGTGGCAGGCGACAATGAGCAGTTCTTC.

The V and J genes are TRBV7-8 and TRBJ2-3; possible D gene TRBD2, 5 bases. The CDR3 covers 15 residues. The V gene lost 5 bases and the J gene lost 6 bases, with 18 bases spanning the gap. Germline CDR1 SGHVS, CDR2 FQNEAQ. As DNA, the CDR3 is TGTGCCAGCAGCCCTTTAGCGTTTGCCTTTGATACGCAGTATTTT. This codes for CASSPLAFAFDTQYF.

This rearrangement joins TRBV19 to TRBJ2-2, with unresolved D. V shed 6 bases and J shed 4 bases, with 12 bases lying between them. CDR1 LNHDA and CDR2 SQIVND come from the germline V gene (reference sequence). The CDR3 is made up of 14 amino acids. The CDR3 coding sequence is TGTGCCAGTAGATCCCTCAGTATCACCGGGGAGCTGTTTTTT. Its translation: CASRSLSITGELFF.

The V call is TRBV7-2, the J call TRBJ2-3; 9 nucleotides align to TRBD2. Per germline, CDR1 SGHTA and CDR2 FQGNSA. The V and J ends lost 2 bases and 2 bases, in that order; junction bases with no gene match: 5. This CDR3 region has 16 residues. Written as DNA, the CDR3 is TGTGCCAGCAGCTTAAGGAGCGGGAGGCCCACAGATACGCAGTATTTT. Protein product: CASSLRSGRPTDTQYF.

This sequence joins TRBV10-2 and TRBJ2-1, with D perhaps matching TRBD2 (5 bases). Trimming took off 11 bases at V and 9 bases at J, with 17 bases between the two ends. Germline V gene lookup returns CDR1 WSHSY and CDR2 SAAADI. This CDR3 is built from 12 residues. Here the CDR3 reads CASTTDYSEQFF. The CDR3, as DNA: TGCGCCTCCACCACCGACTATTCTGAGCAGTTCTTC.

This chain uses TRBV4-3 with TRBJ1-4, with a weak D call TRBD1 (6 bases). The V end lost 0 bases, the J end lost 10 bases, and 12 bases lay between the germline ends. The CDR3 extends over 14 amino acids. Per the germline V gene, CDR1 is LGHNA and CDR2 is YSLEER. The CDR3 DNA is TGCGCCAGCAGCCAAGAGGGGGCGGGAGGAAAACTGTTTTTT. Translated: CASSQEGAGGKLFF.

This sequence joins TRBV6-5 and TRBJ2-1, with D unclear. CDR1 and CDR2 from the germline V gene are MNHEY and SVGAGI. Between the trimmed V and J ends, which lost 0 bases and 3 bases, there was a span of 3 bases. The CDR3 extends over 13 amino acids. The CDR3 sequence: CASSYSSYNEQFF. CDR3 coding DNA: TGTGCCAGCAGTTACTCGAGCTACAATGAGCAGTTCTTC.

The CDR3 loop reads CASAGQLLNTEAFF. Written as DNA, the CDR3 is TGTGCCAGCGCCGGACAGCTCCTGAACACTGAAGCTTTCTTT. The chain joins TRBV5-6 to TRBJ1-1; D is possibly TRBD1 (6 bases). Germline CDR1 is SGHDT and CDR2 is YYEEEE. V shed 7 bases and J shed 0 bases, with 13 bases lying between them. CDR3 length: 14 amino acids.

The J gene is TRBJ1-5, the V gene TRBV2, with D possibly matching TRBD1 (5 bases). The CDR3 has 14 amino acids. The ends were cut back, 6 bases at V and 1 base at J, with 10 bases in the middle. Germline assignment: CDR1 SNHLY and CDR2 FYNNEI. Written as DNA, the CDR3 is TGTGCCAGCAGCCGTGGGGGGAGCAATCAGCCCCAGCATTTT. This translates into CASSRGGSNQPQHF.

The chain combines TRBV18 with TRBJ1-6; the D gene is possibly TRBD1 (5 bases). V was clipped by 2 bases and J by 6 bases, with 11 bases between them. Germline V gene data show CDR1 as KGHSH and CDR2 as LQKENI. This CDR3 has 15 residues. CDR3 coding DNA: TGTGCCAGCTCACCAGGGGCAGGGCCTAATTCACCCCTCCACTTT. As protein: CASSPGAGPNSPLHF.

This sequence joins TRBV29-1 and TRBJ2-7; 8 bases agree with TRBD1. CDR3 size: 14 residues. J lost 2 bases, V lost 3 bases, and 6 bases had no gene match. CDR1 SQVTM and CDR2 ANQGSEA come from the germline V gene. The DNA for the CDR3 is TGCAGCGTTGAGGTGGGGACAGGTCCCTACGAGCAGTACTTC. This sequence encodes CSVEVGTGPYEQYF.

The chain links TRBV21-1 to TRBJ2-4; the table's D call, TRBD2, has no DNA check behind it. TRBV21-1 is assigned pseudogene status. The CDR3 spans 18 residues. As DNA, the CDR3 is TGTGCCAGCAGCCCTAGGAGAAGCGGGGGGCCGGAGGGAAACATTCAGTACTTC. It translates to CASSPRRSGGPEGNIQYF.

V gene TRBV28 combines with J gene TRBJ1-3; D not certain. Between the trimmed V and J ends, which lost 6 bases and 0 bases, there was a span of 12 bases. The length of the CDR3 is 15 residues. Germline V gives CDR1 MDHEN, CDR2 SYDVKM. This chain's CDR3 is CASRRDWSSGNTIYF. The CDR3 region has the DNA TGTGCCAGCAGACGAGACTGGAGCTCTGGAAACACCATATATTTT.

The V gene is TRBV5-1, the J gene TRBJ2-5, with 7 nucleotides matching TRBD1. The germline CDR1 and CDR2 sequences are SGHRS and YFSETQ. This CDR3 has 15 amino acids. J lost 5 bases, V lost 4 bases, and 11 bases had no gene match. CDR3 sequence (DNA): TGCGCCAGCAGCGACGGGGACAGCCGAGGGGAGACCCAGTACTTC. Translation gives CASSDGDSRGETQYF.